A single T cell receptor (beta chain) is shown here with its context. Its antigen has not been determined. One base away there is no much larger clone; base qualities are not given. The germline ends are 21 bases apart after V is trimmed by 5 bases and J by 5 bases. Looking up the germline V gene (reference sequence) yields CDR1 MNHEY and CDR2 SMNVEV. The CDR3 measures 16 amino acids from cysteine to phenylalanine. The only DNA kept is the CDR3, 48 bases in frame from the first base. After extraction using the QIAamp DNA Blood Mini Kit, genomic DNA was sent off for immunoSEQ repertoire analysis. Using a standard quantity of genomic DNA template, multiplex PCR was run to amplify the CDR3 regions. The PCR products underwent sequencing on an Illumina platform. From the authors' description of their analysis: Alignment of sequences was done against a reference, and the V, D and J gene definitions came from IMGT. To eliminate PCR and sequencing errors, a nearest-neighbor clustering algorithm combined closely related sequences. V, D and J usage in productive unique and total sequences was analyzed using ImmunoSEQ Analyzer tools and R version 3.6.1. TCRdb stores this immuneACCESS table with in-frame sequences only. Part of the clones is absent; in the studies checked, under half of the shortfall reflects unresolved V genes, and no reason is known for the rest. The V and J calls and the clone size are those of that table, but D and trimming were determined from the DNA. The sample has roughly 1,200 clones on record, around 90% of them singletons. The ten top clones hold roughly 1.5% of the sample.

The data belong to a study of immunodeficiency (dated by TCRdb to between 2018 and 2020). Describing the broader study: Repertoire analysis was performed to search for VDJ recombination defects and oligoclonality.

Broad study findings and their caveats: Relative to control CD8+ T cells, CD8+ T cells from patients had restricted TRB V-J pairing and a lower productive entropy. In entropy comparisons, n=3 (open circles) was shown for patients versus healthy controls, and a thymic development effect was only suggested as possible. Based on top-100 and total clonotype frequencies, severe oligoclonality showed up in patient CD8+ T cells, whereas patient CD4+ T cells did not show severe oligoclonality.

CD3+CD8+ T cells were sorted from fresh PBMCs before TCR sequencing. The rearranged segments are TRBV27 and TRBJ1-1; TRBD1 is a weak D gene call, 6 bases matching. The clonotype originates from a female donor. Source material: CD8+ T cells from blood. This receptor carries the CDR3 CASSTTGKGGGTEAFF. In nucleotide form, the sequence is TGTGCCAGCAGTACCACCGGTAAGGGGGGCGGGACTGAAGCTTTCTTT.